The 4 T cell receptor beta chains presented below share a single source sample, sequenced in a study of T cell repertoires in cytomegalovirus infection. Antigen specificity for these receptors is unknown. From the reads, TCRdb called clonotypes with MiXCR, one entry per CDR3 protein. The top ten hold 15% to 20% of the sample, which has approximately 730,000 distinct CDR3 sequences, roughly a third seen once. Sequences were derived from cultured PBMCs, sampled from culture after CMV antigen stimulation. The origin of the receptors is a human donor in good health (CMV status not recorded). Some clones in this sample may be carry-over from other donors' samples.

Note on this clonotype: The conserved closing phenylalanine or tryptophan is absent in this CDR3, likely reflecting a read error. The CDR3 coding sequence is TGTGCCAGTAGTAAACCAGGGACAGGAAAGAAGTACAATGAGCAGTTCGTC. This codes for CASSKPGTGKKYNEQFV. This chain connects TRBV19 to TRBJ2-1; 8 bases fit TRBD1. The V and J ends lost 4 bases and 4 bases, in that order; junction bases with no gene match: 12. The CDR3 totals 17 residues. Germline-derived CDR1 and CDR2 are LNHDA and SQIVND (reference sequence).

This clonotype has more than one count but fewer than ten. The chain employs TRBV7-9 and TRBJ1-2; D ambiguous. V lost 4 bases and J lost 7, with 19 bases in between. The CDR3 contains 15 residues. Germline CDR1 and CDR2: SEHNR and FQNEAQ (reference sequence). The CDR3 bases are TGTGCCAGCAGCTCCCTCTGGAAACAATCGGGTGGCTACACCTTC. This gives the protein CASSSLWKQSGGYTF.

The CDR3 here is CASSQGVGTSSEQYF. CDR3 nucleotide sequence: TGCGCCAGCAGCCAAGGTGTGGGGACTAGCTCCGAGCAGTACTTC. The chain couples TRBV4-1 to TRBJ2-7; the match to TRBD2 covers 9 bases. The germline gives CDR1 MGHRA, CDR2 YSYEKL. The V gene end was trimmed by 1 base and the J gene end by 6 bases; junction bases not matched to a gene: 7. The CDR3 runs 15 residues.

The CDR3 region is CASAQAVAGNEQFF. The CDR3 bases are TGTGCCAGCGCCCAGGCCGTAGCGGGCAATGAGCAGTTCTTC. This chain links TRBV7-4 with TRBJ2-1; the match to TRBD2 covers 7 bases. From germline, CDR1 is SGHVT and CDR2 SQSDAQ. This CDR3 region has 14 residues. V lost 8 bases and J lost 6; bases outside the gene matches: 10.